This entry concerns a single TCR beta chain. These data originate in a study of blood T cell repertoires in COVID-19. On the study more broadly: Samples of COVID-19 (acute and convalescent) were obtained from the United States, Italy and Spain. PBMCs, B-cell-depleted T cells, or T cells were the source of the cDNA or gDNA that made up the material.

The CDR3 is made up of 14 amino acids. Germline-derived CDR1 and CDR2 are MGHRA and YSYEKL. The ends were cut back, 0 bases at V and 4 bases at J, with 9 bases in the middle. How the authors handled the data: Estimated nucleated cell counts came from reference gene primer amplification. The table came from immunoSEQ multiplex PCR; TCRdb's copy has only in-frame clones and leaves some out. The V and J calls and clone size come from that table; D and trimming were worked out from the DNA. The sample contains under 250,000 clones, about 80% of which appear only once. Specimen: peripheral blood. This receptor was taken from a young man who had recovered from COVID-19. The chain is built from TRBV4-1 and TRBJ1-1; D is ambiguous. CDR3 in amino acids: CASSQDGVITEAFF. The CDR3, as DNA: TGCGCCAGCAGCCAAGATGGAGTTATCACTGAAGCTTTCTTT.